Listed below are T cell receptor beta chains from one sample, sequenced in a study of response to subunit inactivated influenza vaccine. Using its own MiXCR run on the RT-PCR reads, TCRdb lists one record per CDR3 protein. The sample shows about 540,000 distinct CDR3 sequences, approximately 20% of them seen only once. This sample also belongs to another study, concerning T cells expressing NK-cell markers.

The sequencing here drew on CD4+ T cells sorted from PBMCs, taken 12 days after vaccination. The receptor set was obtained from a man between 45 and 60 years old who received an inactivated influenza vaccine. The CDR3 runs from the conserved cysteine through the conserved F or W. The order of the fields is D gene, clone size, V gene, J gene, CDR3 protein, CDR3 DNA. D genes are given only for firm matches. A clone size is listed for some rows: how often the clone was seen (once, few, many), or a class if it is expanded.

d_call: .
clone_size: many
v_call: TRBV5-1
j_call: TRBJ2-3
cdr3_aa: CASSFTGFGTDTQYF
cdr3_nt: TGCGCCAGCAGCTTCACGGGATTTGGCACAGATACGCAGTATTTT

d_call: .
clone_size: many
v_call: TRBV6-5
j_call: TRBJ2-5
cdr3_aa: CASSSVQETQYF
cdr3_nt: TGTGCCAGCAGTTCAGTGCAAGAGACCCAGTACTTC

d_call: .
clone_size: few
v_call: TRBV5-6
j_call: TRBJ2-5
cdr3_aa: CASSLSGFQETQYF
cdr3_nt: TGTGCCAGCAGCCTATCGGGATTCCAAGAGACCCAGTACTTC

d_call: .
clone_size: .
v_call: TRBV20-1
j_call: TRBJ2-7
cdr3_aa: CSARGSRAGVQYF
cdr3_nt: TGCAGTGCTAGAGGGAGTAGGGCAGGCGTGCAGTACTTC

d_call: .
clone_size: few
v_call: TRBV3-1
j_call: TRBJ2-3
cdr3_aa: CASSQVAGTQYF
cdr3_nt: TGTGCCAGCAGCCAAGTCGCGGGTACGCAGTATTTT

d_call: TRBD2
clone_size: .
v_call: TRBV10-3
j_call: TRBJ2-7
cdr3_aa: CAIRPTSGSHEQYF
cdr3_nt: TGTGCCATCAGGCCCACTAGCGGGAGCCACGAGCAGTACTTC

d_call: .
clone_size: .
v_call: TRBV7-9
j_call: TRBJ2-3
cdr3_aa: CASRSPRRNTQYF
cdr3_nt: TGTGCCAGCCGGAGCCCCCGGCGAAATACGCAGTATTTT

d_call: TRBD2
clone_size: .
v_call: TRBV6-2/TRBV6-3
j_call: TRBJ2-1
cdr3_aa: CASSYGGGHANNEQFF
cdr3_nt: TGTGCCAGCAGTTACGGGGGGGGTCACGCTAACAATGAGCAGTTCTTC

d_call: .
clone_size: .
v_call: TRBV4-2
j_call: TRBJ2-1
cdr3_aa: CASSQDWSEDNEQFF
cdr3_nt: TGTGCCAGCAGCCAAGATTGGTCCGAGGACAATGAGCAGTTCTTC

d_call: .
clone_size: .
v_call: TRBV7-8
j_call: TRBJ1-6
cdr3_aa: CASSLDRDTQGLRSPLHF
cdr3_nt: TGTGCCAGCAGCTTAGACAGGGATACCCAGGGGCTAAGGTCACCCCTCCACTTT

d_call: .
clone_size: .
v_call: TRBV20-1
j_call: TRBJ2-1
cdr3_aa: CSAERRGARDEQFF
cdr3_nt: TGCAGTGCTGAACGTAGGGGGGCCAGGGATGAGCAGTTCTTC

d_call: .
clone_size: .
v_call: TRBV14
j_call: TRBJ2-5
cdr3_aa: CASSPHAAETQYF
cdr3_nt: TGTGCCAGCAGCCCGCACGCAGCAGAGACCCAGTACTTC

d_call: .
clone_size: .
v_call: TRBV3-1
j_call: TRBJ2-2
cdr3_aa: CASTLTGELFF
cdr3_nt: TGTGCCAGCACCCTCACCGGGGAGCTGTTTTTT

d_call: .
clone_size: many
v_call: TRBV5-6
j_call: TRBJ1-1
cdr3_aa: CASSRPTVNTEAFF
cdr3_nt: TGTGCCAGCAGCAGACCGACAGTCAACACTGAAGCTTTCTTT

d_call: .
clone_size: many
v_call: TRBV5-5
j_call: TRBJ2-2
cdr3_aa: CASSLFSGANTGELFF
cdr3_nt: TGTGCCAGCAGCTTGTTTTCAGGGGCGAACACCGGGGAGCTGTTTTTT

d_call: .
clone_size: .
v_call: TRBV12-3/TRBV12-4
j_call: TRBJ2-6
cdr3_aa: CASRAGANVLTF
cdr3_nt: TGTGCCAGCCGGGCTGGGGCCAACGTCCTGACTTTC

d_call: .
clone_size: many
v_call: TRBV5-1
j_call: TRBJ2-1
cdr3_aa: CASSLEPGAPGEQFF
cdr3_nt: TGCGCCAGCAGCTTGGAGCCAGGGGCTCCCGGTGAGCAGTTCTTC

d_call: .
clone_size: .
v_call: TRBV6-2/TRBV6-3
j_call: TRBJ2-2
cdr3_aa: CASRPRGSANTGELFF
cdr3_nt: TGTGCCAGCAGGCCCCGAGGTTCCGCGAACACCGGGGAGCTGTTTTTT

d_call: TRBD2
clone_size: .
v_call: TRBV11-1
j_call: TRBJ2-1
cdr3_aa: CASSSLGLAGVVRNEQFF
cdr3_nt: TGTGCCAGCAGCTCGCTGGGACTAGCGGGGGTGGTGCGTAATGAGCAGTTCTTC

d_call: TRBD1
clone_size: few
v_call: TRBV5-1
j_call: TRBJ2-3
cdr3_aa: CASSMTTGADTQYF
cdr3_nt: TGCGCCAGCAGCATGACGACAGGGGCAGATACGCAGTATTTT

d_call: TRBD1
clone_size: .
v_call: TRBV5-1
j_call: TRBJ2-6
cdr3_aa: CASSEDRGSGANVLTF
cdr3_nt: TGCGCCAGCAGCGAGGACAGGGGGTCTGGGGCCAACGTCCTGACTTTC

d_call: .
clone_size: many
v_call: TRBV4-3
j_call: TRBJ1-3
cdr3_aa: CASSQDGGLAGNTIYF
cdr3_nt: TGCGCCAGCAGCCAAGATGGGGGGCTTGCTGGAAACACCATATATTTT

d_call: .
clone_size: .
v_call: TRBV7-8
j_call: TRBJ2-2
cdr3_aa: CASSLHRVGELFF
cdr3_nt: TGTGCCAGCAGCTTACACAGGGTCGGGGAGCTGTTTTTT

d_call: TRBD2
clone_size: many
v_call: TRBV12-3/TRBV12-4
j_call: TRBJ2-1
cdr3_aa: CASSLGLAGGYNEQFF
cdr3_nt: TGTGCCAGCAGCTTGGGACTAGCGGGGGGGTACAATGAGCAGTTCTTC

d_call: TRBD2
clone_size: few
v_call: TRBV6-5
j_call: TRBJ2-1
cdr3_aa: CASSYSRLAGADEQFF
cdr3_nt: TGTGCCAGCAGTTACTCGAGACTAGCGGGAGCCGATGAGCAGTTCTTC

d_call: .
clone_size: .
v_call: TRBV4-3
j_call: TRBJ2-3
cdr3_aa: CASSQRGDGTDTQSF
cdr3_nt: TGCGCCAGCAGCCAGAGGGGAGACGGCACAGATACGCAGTCTTTT

d_call: .
clone_size: few
v_call: TRBV18
j_call: TRBJ2-5
cdr3_aa: CASSATNQETQYF
cdr3_nt: TGTGCCAGCTCAGCGACAAACCAAGAGACCCAGTACTTC

d_call: .
clone_size: few
v_call: TRBV6-2/TRBV6-3
j_call: TRBJ2-3
cdr3_aa: CASSYSRPPTDTQYF
cdr3_nt: TGTGCCAGCAGTTACTCAAGACCACCCACAGATACGCAGTATTTT